What follows describes a single T cell receptor (beta chain). Trimming took off 2 bases at V and 8 bases at J, with 6 bases between the two ends. CDR1 MDHEN and CDR2 SYDVKM come from the germline V gene. The CDR3 has 12 amino acids. Data came from immunoSEQ multiplex PCR; TCRdb stores just in-frame clones and leaves some out. The sample carries around 940,000 clones, less than 85% recorded once. This entry comes from a study of shared clonotypes between healthy human individuals. Donors comprised only Caucasian adults living in Nashville, Tennessee. It was into CD45RA+ naive and CD45RA-negative memory subsets that the CD4+ cells were split.

V and J are TRBV28 and TRBJ2-2; D possibly corresponds to TRBD1 (6 bases). This sequence originates from a man aged 18 to 29 in good health. Sequencing was done on a sample of memory CD4+ T cells sorted from blood. Regarding subset: CD45RA-negative fraction. The CDR3 coding sequence is TGTGCCAGCAGTTTACAGGGGGGGGAGCTGTTTTTT. It encodes CASSLQGGELFF.